The 2 T cell receptor beta chains below all came from one sample that was sequenced in a study of T-cell reconstitution after alpha-beta-depleted transplantation in children. Findings and limits, study-wide: The main origin of T-cell counts and diversity one year after transplant was newly produced T cells.

These receptors' targets are unknown. Preparation of the TCRbeta library involved a method that used unique molecular identifiers. TCRdb redid the calling of the PCR reads with MiXCR, one entry per CDR3 protein. The table includes about 300,000 distinct CDR3 sequences, 6% to 10% detected once. Specimen: peripheral blood, collected 360 days after TCRalphabeta/CD19-depleted stem cell transplant. The receptors shown here come from a female patient under 10 years old who had a stem cell transplant for Fanconi anemia, so the T cells may come from the graft donor.

This clonotype was seen at least ten times. The chain has TRBV7-9 and TRBJ2-2, with D possibly TRBD1 on 5 matching bases. This CDR3 spans 14 amino acids. CDR1 is SEHNR and CDR2 is FQNEAQ in the germline V gene (reference sequence). The V gene lost 2 bases and the J gene lost 6 bases, with 10 bases spanning the gap. The chain's CDR3 is CASSLSQASGELFF. In nucleotides, the CDR3 is TGTGCCAGCAGCTTATCACAGGCATCCGGGGAGCTGTTTTTT.

This clonotype was found a few times. The chain joins TRBV5-1 to TRBJ1-2, with 10 bases aligning to TRBD1. The CDR3 totals 16 residues. Germline-derived CDR1 and CDR2 are SGHRS and YFSETQ. V gave up 1 base and J gave up 6 bases; unmatched junction bases: 9. The CDR3 reads CASSLPTGGYGDGYTF. The DNA of the CDR3 is TGCGCCAGCAGCTTGCCGACAGGGGGCTACGGGGATGGCTACACCTTC.